This TCR beta chain was captured by sequencing in a study of cytomegalovirus exposure and HLA in healthy donors. Overall study context: Ancestry clustering placed about 86% of under 450 genotyped donors in the Caucasian-associated cluster.

The CDR3 runs to 13 residues. Trimming left V 3 bases short and J 6 bases short, with 11 bases between. Per germline, CDR1 MGHRA and CDR2 YSYEKL. In this sample, this clone turned up once. What it recognizes is unknown. Study-wide findings and caveats: A highly shared variant cluster was judged a likely technical artifact.

PCR used 60 Vbeta primers and 13 Jbeta primers. Clones were sequenced by immunoSEQ multiplex PCR, and TCRdb holds only the in-frame ones, with some missing. The data hold about 98,000 clones, with roughly 70% observed a single time. This chain links TRBV4-1 with TRBJ1-1; weak D call: TRBD1 (5 bases). Sequenced input: PBMCs. The origin of this receptor is a man aged 50 to 59 in good health and CMV-seronegative. The CDR3 loop reads CASSHLGHSEAFF. The CDR3 DNA is TGCGCCAGCAGCCATCTCGGACACTCTGAAGCTTTCTTT.